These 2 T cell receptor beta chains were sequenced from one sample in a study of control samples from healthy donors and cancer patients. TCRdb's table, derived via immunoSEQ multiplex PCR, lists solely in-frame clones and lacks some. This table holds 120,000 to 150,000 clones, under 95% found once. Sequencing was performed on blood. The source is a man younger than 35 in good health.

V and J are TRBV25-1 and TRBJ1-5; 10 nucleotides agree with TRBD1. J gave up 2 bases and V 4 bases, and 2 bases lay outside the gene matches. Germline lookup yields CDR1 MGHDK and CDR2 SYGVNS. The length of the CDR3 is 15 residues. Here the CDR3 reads CASSATGGRNQPQHF. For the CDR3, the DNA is TGTGCCAGCAGTGCGACAGGGGGCCGCAATCAGCCCCAGCATTTT.

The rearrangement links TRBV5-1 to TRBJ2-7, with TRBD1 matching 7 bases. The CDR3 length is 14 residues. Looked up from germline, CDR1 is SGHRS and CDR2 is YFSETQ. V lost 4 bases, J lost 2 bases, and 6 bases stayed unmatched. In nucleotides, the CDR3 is TGCGCCAGCAGCCCAGACAGGGTACCCTACGAGCAGTACTTC. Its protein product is CASSPDRVPYEQYF.